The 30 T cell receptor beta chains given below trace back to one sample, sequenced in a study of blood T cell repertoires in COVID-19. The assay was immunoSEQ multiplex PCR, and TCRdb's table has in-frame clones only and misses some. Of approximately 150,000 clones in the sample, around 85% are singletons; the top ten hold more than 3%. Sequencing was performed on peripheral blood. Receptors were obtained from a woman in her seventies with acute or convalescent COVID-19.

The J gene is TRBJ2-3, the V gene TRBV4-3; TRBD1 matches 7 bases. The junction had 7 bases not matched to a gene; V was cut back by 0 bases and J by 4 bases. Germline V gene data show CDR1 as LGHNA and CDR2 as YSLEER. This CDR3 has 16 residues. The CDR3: CASSQDRQGMADTQYF. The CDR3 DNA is TGCGCCAGCAGCCAAGATAGACAGGGAATGGCAGATACGCAGTATTTT.

Written as DNA, the CDR3 is TGTGCCAGCAGCTTAGGGGACAGGGGCTCCTACGAGCAGTACTTC. Translation gives CASSLGDRGSYEQYF. V gene TRBV5-4 combines with J gene TRBJ2-7, with 10 bases identical to TRBD1. V dropped 2 bases and J dropped 0; count of bases not matched to a gene: 2. Germline V gene sequence: CDR1 SGHNT, CDR2 YYREEE (reference sequence). This CDR3 is 15 amino acids long.

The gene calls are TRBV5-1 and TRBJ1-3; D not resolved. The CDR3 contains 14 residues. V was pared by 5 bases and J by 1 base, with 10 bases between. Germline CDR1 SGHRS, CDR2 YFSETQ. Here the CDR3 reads CASRSGVSGNTIYF. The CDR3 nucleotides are TGCGCCAGCAGATCGGGTGTTTCTGGAAACACCATATATTTT.

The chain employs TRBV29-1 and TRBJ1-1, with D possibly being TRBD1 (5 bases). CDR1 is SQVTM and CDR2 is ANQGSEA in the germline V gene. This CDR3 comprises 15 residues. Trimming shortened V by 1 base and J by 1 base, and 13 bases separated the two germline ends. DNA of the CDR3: TGCAGCGTTGAAGGGCCTGGTGGGGCGAACACTGAAGCTTTCTTT. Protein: CSVEGPGGANTEAFF. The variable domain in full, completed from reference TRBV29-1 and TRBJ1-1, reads SAVISQKPSRDICQRGTSLTIQCQVDSQVTMMFWYRQQPGQSLTLIATANQGSEATYESGFVIDKFPISRPNLTFSTLTVSNMSPEDSSIYLCSVEGPGGANTEAFFGQGTRLTVV.

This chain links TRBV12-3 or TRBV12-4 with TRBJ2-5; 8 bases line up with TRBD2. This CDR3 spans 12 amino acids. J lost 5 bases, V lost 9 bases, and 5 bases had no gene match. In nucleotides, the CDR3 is TGTGCCAGTCAGCGGGAGCGGGAGACCCAGTACTTC. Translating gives CASQRERETQYF.

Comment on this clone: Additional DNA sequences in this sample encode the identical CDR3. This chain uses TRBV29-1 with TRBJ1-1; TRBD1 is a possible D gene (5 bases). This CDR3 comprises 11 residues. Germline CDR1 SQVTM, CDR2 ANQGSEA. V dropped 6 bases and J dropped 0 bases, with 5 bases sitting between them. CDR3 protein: CSVGVNTEAFF. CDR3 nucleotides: TGCAGCGTAGGGGTGAACACTGAAGCTTTCTTT.

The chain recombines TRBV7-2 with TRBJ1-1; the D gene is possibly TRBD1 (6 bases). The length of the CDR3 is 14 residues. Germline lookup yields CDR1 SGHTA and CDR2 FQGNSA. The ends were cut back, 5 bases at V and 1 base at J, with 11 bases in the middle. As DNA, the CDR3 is TGTGCCAGCAGCCTAGAGACAGGGAACACTGAAGCTTTCTTT. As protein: CASSLETGNTEAFF.

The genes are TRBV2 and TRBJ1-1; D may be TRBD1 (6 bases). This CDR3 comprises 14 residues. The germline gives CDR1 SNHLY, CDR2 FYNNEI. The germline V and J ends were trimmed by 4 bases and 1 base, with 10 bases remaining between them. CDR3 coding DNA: TGTGCCAGCAGTGTTGGGGGCGCGAACACTGAAGCTTTCTTT. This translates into CASSVGGANTEAFF. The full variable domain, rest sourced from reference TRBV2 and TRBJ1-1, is EPEVTQTPSHQVTQMGQEVILRCVPISNHLYFYWYRQILGQKVEFLVSFYNNEISEKSEIFDDQFSVERPDGSNFTLKIRSTKLEDSAMYFCASSVGGANTEAFFGQGTRLTVV.

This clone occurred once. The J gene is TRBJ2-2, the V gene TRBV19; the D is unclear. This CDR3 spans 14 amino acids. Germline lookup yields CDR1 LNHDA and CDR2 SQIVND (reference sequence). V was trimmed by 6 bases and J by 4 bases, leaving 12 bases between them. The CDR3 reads CASSLHQATGELFF. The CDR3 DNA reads TGTGCCAGTAGCCTACATCAGGCCACCGGGGAGCTGTTTTTT.

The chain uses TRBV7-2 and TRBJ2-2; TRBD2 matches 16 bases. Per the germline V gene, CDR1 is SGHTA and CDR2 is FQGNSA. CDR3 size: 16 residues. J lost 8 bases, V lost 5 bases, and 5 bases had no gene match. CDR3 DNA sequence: TGTGCCAGCAGCAAGGGACTAGCGGGGGGGTCTGGGGAGCTGTTTTTT. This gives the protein CASSKGLAGGSGELFF. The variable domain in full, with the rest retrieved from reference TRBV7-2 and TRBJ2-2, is GAGVSQSPSNKVTEKGKDVELRCDPISGHTALYWYRQSLGQGLEFLIYFQGNSAPDKSGLPSDRFSAERTGGSVSTLTIQRTQQEDSAVYLCASSKGLAGGSGELFFGEGSRLTVL.

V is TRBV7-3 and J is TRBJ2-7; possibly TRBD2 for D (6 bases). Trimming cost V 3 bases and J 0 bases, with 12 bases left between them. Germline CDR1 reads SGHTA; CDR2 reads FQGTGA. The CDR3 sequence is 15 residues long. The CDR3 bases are TGTGCCAGCAGCTTTCTCGGGAGCCCCTCCTACGAGCAGTACTTC. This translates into CASSFLGSPSYEQYF.

The CDR3 DNA reads as TGTGCCAGCAGTTACGGGCAGGGGTGGTCGAACACTGAAGCTTTCTTT. It specifies CASSYGQGWSNTEAFF. The chain uses TRBV6-6 and TRBJ1-1; D is possibly TRBD1 (6 bases). The CDR3 runs to 16 residues. The V end was cut by 2 bases, the J end by 1 base, with 14 bases between. The germline gives CDR1 MNHNY, CDR2 SVGAGI (reference sequence).

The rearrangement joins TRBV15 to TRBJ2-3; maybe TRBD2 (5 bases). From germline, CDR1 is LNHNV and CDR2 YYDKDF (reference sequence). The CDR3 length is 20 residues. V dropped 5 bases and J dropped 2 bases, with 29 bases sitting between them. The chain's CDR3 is CATSPRGSPPARSDTDTQYF. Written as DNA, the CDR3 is TGTGCCACCAGCCCCCGAGGGAGCCCCCCAGCCCGTTCTGACACAGATACGCAGTATTTT.

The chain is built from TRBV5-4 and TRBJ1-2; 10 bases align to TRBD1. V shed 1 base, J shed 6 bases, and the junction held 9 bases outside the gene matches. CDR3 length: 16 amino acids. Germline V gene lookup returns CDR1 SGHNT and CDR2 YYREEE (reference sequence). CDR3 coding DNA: TGTGCCAGCAGCTTGCCGACAGGGGGCCCGGCAAATGGCTACACCTTC. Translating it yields CASSLPTGGPANGYTF.

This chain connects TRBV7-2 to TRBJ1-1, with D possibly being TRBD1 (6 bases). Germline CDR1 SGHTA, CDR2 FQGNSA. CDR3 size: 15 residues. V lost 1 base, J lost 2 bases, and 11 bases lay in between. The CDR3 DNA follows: TGTGCCAGCAGCTTAGGGGCGGGGGCTAACACTGAAGCTTTCTTT. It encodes CASSLGAGANTEAFF.

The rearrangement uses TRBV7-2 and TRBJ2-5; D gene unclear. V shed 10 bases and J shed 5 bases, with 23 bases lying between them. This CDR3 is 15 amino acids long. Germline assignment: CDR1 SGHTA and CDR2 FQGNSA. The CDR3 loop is CATGRRSSPGETQYF. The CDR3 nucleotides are TGTGCCACCGGCCGGAGATCATCGCCTGGGGAGACCCAGTACTTC.

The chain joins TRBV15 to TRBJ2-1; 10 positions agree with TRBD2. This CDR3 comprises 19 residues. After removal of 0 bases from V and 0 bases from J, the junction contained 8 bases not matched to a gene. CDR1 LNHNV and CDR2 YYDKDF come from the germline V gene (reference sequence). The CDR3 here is CATSRDASGGPYSYNEQFF. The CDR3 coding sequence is TGTGCCACCAGCAGAGATGCTAGCGGGGGCCCATACTCCTACAATGAGCAGTTCTTC.

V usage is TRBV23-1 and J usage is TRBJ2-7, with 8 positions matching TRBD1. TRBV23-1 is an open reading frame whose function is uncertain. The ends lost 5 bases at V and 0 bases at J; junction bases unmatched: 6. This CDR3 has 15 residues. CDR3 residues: CASSSRQGASYEQYF. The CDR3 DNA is TGCGCCAGCAGTTCTAGGCAGGGGGCCTCCTACGAGCAGTACTTC.

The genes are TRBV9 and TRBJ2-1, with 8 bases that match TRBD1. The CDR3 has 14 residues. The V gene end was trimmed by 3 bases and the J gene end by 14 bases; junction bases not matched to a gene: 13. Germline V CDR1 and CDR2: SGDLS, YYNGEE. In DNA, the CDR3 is TGTGCCAGCAGCGCGCTCCAGGGGGCGGATGGGAAGTTCTTC. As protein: CASSALQGADGKFF. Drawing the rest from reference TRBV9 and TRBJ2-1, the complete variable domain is DSGVTQTPKHLITATGQRVTLRCSPRSGDLSVYWYQQSLDQGLQFLIQYYNGEERAKGNILERFSAQQFPDLHSELNLSSLELGDSALYFCASSALQGADGKFFGPGTRLTVL.

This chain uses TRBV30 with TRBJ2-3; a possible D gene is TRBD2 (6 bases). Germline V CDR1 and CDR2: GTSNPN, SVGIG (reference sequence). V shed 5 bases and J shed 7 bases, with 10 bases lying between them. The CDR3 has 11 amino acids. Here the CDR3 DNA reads TGTGCCTGGTGGACTACAAATACGCAGTATTTT. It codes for CAWWTTNTQYF.

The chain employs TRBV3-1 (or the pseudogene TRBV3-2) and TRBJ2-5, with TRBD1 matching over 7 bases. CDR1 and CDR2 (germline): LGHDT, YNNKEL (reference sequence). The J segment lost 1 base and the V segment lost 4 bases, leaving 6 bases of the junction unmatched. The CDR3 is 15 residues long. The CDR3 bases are TGTGCCAGCAGCCCAAAGGACAGGCTCCAAGAGACCCAGTACTTC. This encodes CASSPKDRLQETQYF.

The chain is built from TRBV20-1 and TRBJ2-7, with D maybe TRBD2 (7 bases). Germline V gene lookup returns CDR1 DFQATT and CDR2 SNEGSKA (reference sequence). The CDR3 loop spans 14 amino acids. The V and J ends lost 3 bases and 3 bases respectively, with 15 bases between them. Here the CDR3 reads CSASIAGADYEQYF. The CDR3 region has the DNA TGCAGTGCTAGTATTGCGGGGGCCGACTACGAGCAGTACTTC.

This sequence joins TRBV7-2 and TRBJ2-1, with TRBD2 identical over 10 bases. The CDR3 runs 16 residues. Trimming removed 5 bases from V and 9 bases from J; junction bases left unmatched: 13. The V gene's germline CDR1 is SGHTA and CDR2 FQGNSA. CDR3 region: CASSPRSSGSFGEQFF. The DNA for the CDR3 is TGTGCCAGCAGCCCCCGGTCTAGCGGGAGTTTTGGTGAGCAGTTCTTC. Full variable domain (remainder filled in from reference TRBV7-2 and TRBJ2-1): GAGVSQSPSNKVTEKGKDVELRCDPISGHTALYWYRQSLGQGLEFLIYFQGNSAPDKSGLPSDRFSAERTGGSVSTLTIQRTQQEDSAVYLCASSPRSSGSFGEQFFGPGTRLTVL.

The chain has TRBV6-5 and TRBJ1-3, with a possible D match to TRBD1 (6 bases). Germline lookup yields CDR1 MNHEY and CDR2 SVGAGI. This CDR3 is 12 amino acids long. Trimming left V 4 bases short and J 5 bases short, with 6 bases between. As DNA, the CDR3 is TGTGCCAGCAGTTGGGGGCGAAACACCATATATTTT. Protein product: CASSWGRNTIYF.

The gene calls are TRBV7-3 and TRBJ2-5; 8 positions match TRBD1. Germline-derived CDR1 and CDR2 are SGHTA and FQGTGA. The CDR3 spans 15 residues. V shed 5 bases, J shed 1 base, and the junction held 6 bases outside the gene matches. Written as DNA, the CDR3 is TGTGCCAGCAGCCAGGGGACAGGAGTCCAAGAGACCCAGTACTTC. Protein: CASSQGTGVQETQYF. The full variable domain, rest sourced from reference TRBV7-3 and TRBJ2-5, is GAGVSQTPSNKVTEKGKYVELRCDPISGHTALYWYRQSLGQGPEFLIYFQGTGAADDSGLPNDRFFAVRPEGSVSTLKIQRTERGDSAVYLCASSQGTGVQETQYFGPGTRLLVL.

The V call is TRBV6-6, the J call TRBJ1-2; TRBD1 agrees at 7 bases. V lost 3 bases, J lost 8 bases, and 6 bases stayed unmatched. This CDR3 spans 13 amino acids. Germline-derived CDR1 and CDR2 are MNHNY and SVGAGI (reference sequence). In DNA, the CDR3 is TGTGCCAGCAGTTATCTAGAAGGGGGCGGCTACACCTTC. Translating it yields CASSYLEGGGYTF.

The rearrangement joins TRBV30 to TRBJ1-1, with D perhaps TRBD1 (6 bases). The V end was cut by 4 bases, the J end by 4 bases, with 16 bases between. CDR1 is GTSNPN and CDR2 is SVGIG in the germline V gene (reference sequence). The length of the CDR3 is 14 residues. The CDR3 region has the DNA TGTGCCTGGAAGTCAGGCCCCAGGGGCACTGAAGCTTTCTTT. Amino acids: CAWKSGPRGTEAFF.

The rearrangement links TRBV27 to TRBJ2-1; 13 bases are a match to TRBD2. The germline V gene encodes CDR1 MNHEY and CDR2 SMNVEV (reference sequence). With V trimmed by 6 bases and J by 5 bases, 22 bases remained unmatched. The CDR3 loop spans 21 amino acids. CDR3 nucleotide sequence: TGTGCCAGCAGCAACCTCATCCGGACTAGCGGGAGCCGACCTCGGAACAATGAGCAGTTCTTC. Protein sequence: CASSNLIRTSGSRPRNNEQFF.

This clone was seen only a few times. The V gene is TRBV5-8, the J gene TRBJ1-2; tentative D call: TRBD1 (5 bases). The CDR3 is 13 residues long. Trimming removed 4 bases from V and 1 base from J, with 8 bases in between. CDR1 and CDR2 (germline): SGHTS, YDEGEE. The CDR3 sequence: CASSLGLNYGYTF. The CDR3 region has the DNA TGTGCCAGCAGCCTGGGACTTAACTATGGCTACACCTTC.

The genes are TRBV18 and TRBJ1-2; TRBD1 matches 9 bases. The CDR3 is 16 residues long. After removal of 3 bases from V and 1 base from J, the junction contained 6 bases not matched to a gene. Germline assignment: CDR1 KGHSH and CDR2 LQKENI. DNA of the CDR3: TGTGCCAGCTCACCCAACCTGGACAGGGGTAACTATGGCTACACCTTC. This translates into CASSPNLDRGNYGYTF.